This T cell receptor (beta chain) originates from a study of blood T cell repertoires in COVID-19. Study in general: Samples came from the United States, Italy and Spain, spanning acute and convalescent COVID-19. T cells, B-cell-depleted T cells, or PBMCs provided the cDNA or gDNA that served as material.

After removal of 4 bases from V and 7 bases from J, the junction contained 6 bases not matched to a gene. Germline CDR1 reads WSHSY; CDR2 reads SAAADI. This CDR3 has 14 residues. Under the authors' procedure: Estimation of nucleated cell counts was performed using reference gene primer amplification. Generated by immunoSEQ multiplex PCR, the TCRdb table keeps only in-frame clones and is missing some. V and J calls and clone size follow that table, whereas D and trimming were derived from the DNA. The repertoire has 130,000 to 150,000 clones, 65% to 80% of them found once; the top ten carry around 4%.

The rearrangement uses TRBV10-2 and TRBJ2-1; 8 nucleotides agree with TRBD2. This receptor was obtained from a man aged 55 to 70 with acute or convalescent COVID-19. The sample comprised peripheral blood. As DNA, the CDR3 is TGCGCCAGCAGTGCTAGCGGGTCTGAGAATGAGCAGTTCTTC. This sequence encodes CASSASGSENEQFF.